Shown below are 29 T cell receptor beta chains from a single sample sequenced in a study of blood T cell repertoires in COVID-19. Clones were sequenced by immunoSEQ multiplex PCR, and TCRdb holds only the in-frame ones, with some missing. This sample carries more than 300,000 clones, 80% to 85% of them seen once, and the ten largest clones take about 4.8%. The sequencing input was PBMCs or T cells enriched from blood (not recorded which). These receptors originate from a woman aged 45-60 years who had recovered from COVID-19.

CDR3 bases: TGTGCCAGCAGCTTAGATGAGGGAGGCGAGCAGTACTTC. As protein: CASSLDEGGEQYF. This rearrangement joins TRBV7-9 to TRBJ2-7; a weak D match, TRBD2 (6 bases). V lost 1 base and J lost 6, with 10 bases in between. The CDR3 has 13 residues. CDR1 and CDR2 from the germline V gene are SEHNR and FQNEAQ (reference sequence).

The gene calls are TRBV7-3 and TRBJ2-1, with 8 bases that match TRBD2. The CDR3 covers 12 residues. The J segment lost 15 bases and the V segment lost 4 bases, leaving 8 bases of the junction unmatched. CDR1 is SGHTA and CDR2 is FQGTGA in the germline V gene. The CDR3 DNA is TGTGCCAGCAGCTCCCCGGGACTAGGGGTGTTCTTC. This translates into CASSSPGLGVFF.

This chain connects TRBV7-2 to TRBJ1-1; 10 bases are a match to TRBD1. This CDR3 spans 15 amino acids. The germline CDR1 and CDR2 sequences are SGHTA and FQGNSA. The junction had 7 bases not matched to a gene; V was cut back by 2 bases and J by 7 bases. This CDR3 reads CASSLIGQGVGEAFF. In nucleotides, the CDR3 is TGTGCCAGCAGCTTAATCGGACAGGGGGTGGGTGAAGCTTTCTTT.

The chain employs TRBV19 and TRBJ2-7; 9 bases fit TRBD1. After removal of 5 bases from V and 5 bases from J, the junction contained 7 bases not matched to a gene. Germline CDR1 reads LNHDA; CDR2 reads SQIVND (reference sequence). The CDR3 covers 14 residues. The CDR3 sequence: CASSVPGTGNEQYF. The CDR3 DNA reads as TGTGCCAGTAGTGTCCCCGGGACAGGGAACGAGCAGTACTTC.

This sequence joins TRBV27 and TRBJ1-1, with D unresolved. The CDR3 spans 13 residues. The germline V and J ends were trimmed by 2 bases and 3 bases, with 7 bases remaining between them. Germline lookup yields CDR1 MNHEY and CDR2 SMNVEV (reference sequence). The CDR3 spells CASSLMRDTEAFF. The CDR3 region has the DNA TGTGCCAGCAGTTTAATGAGGGACACTGAAGCTTTCTTT.

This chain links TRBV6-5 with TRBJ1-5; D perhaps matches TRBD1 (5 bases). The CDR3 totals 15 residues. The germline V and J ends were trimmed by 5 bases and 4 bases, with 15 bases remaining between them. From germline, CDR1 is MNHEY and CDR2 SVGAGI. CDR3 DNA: TGTGCCAGCAGTCTAGGACACCAACGGAATCAGCCCCAGCATTTT. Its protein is CASSLGHQRNQPQHF.

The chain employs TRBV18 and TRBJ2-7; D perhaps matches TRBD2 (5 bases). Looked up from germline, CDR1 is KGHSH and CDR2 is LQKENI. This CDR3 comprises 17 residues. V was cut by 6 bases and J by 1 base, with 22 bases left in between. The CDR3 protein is CASSPGVGTAVSYEQYF. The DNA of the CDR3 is TGTGCCAGCTCCCCGGGTGTTGGAACAGCGGTATCCTACGAGCAGTACTTC. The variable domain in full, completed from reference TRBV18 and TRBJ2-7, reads NAGVMQNPRHLVRRRGQEARLRCSPMKGHSHVYWYRQLPEEGLKFMVYLQKENIIDESGMPKERFSAEFPKEGPSILRIQQVVRGDSAAYFCASSPGVGTAVSYEQYFGPGTRLTVT.

The CDR3 loop reads CASSYRRINQPQHF. CDR3 DNA: TGTGCCAGCAGTTACCGGCGGATAAATCAGCCCCAGCATTTT. This chain connects TRBV6-2 or TRBV6-3 to TRBJ1-5; D call uncertain. Germline CDR1 MNHEY, CDR2 SVGEGT. The V end was cut by 2 bases, the J end by 4 bases, with 9 bases between. The CDR3 contains 14 residues.

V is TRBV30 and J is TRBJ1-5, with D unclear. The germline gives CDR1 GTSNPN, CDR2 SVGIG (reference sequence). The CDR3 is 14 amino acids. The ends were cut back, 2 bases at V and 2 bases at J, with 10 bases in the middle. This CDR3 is CAWSFARGNQPQHF. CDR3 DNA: TGTGCCTGGAGTTTCGCGAGGGGCAATCAGCCCCAGCATTTT.

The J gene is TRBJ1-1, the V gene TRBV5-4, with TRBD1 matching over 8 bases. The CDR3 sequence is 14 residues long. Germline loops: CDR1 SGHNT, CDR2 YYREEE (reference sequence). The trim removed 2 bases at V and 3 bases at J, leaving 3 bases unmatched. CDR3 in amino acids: CASSFDRGYTEAFF. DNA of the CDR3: TGTGCCAGCAGCTTCGACAGGGGTTACACTGAAGCTTTCTTT.

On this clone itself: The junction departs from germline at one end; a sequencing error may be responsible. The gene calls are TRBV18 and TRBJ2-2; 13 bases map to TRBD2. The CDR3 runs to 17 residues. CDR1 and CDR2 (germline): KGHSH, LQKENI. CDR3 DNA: TGTGCCACCTCACCCAATGGGACTAGCGGGATCACCGGGGAGCTGTTTTTT. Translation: CATSPNGTSGITGELFF.

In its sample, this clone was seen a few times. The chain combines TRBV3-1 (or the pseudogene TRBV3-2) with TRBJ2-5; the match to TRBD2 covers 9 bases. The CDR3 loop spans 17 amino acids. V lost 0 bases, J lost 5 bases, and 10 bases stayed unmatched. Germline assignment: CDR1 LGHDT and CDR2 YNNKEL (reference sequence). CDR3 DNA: TGTGCCAGCAGCCAAGATGCCCCGGGACTAGCATGGGAGACCCAGTACTTC. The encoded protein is CASSQDAPGLAWETQYF.

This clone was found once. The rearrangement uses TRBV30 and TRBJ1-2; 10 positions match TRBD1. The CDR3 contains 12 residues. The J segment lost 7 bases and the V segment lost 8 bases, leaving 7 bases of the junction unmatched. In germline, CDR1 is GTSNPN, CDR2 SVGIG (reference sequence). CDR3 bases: TGTGCCAGACAGGGGGCGTTTGGTGGCTACACCTTC. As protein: CARQGAFGGYTF.

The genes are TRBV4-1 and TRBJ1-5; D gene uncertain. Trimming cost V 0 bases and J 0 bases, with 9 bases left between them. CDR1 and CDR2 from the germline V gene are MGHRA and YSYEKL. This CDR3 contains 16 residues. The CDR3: CASSQDPGNSNQPQHF. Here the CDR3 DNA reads TGCGCCAGCAGCCAAGATCCAGGCAATAGCAATCAGCCCCAGCATTTT.

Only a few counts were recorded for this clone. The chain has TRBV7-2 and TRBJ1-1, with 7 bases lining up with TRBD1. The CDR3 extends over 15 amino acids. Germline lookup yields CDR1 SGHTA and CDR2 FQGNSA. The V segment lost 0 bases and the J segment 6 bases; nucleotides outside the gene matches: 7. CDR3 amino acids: CASSLAWDSLSEAFF. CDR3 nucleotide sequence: TGTGCCAGCAGCTTAGCATGGGACAGCCTATCTGAAGCTTTCTTT. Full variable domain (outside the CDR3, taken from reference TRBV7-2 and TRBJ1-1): GAGVSQSPSNKVTEKGKDVELRCDPISGHTALYWYRQSLGQGLEFLIYFQGNSAPDKSGLPSDRFSAERTGGSVSTLTIQRTQQEDSAVYLCASSLAWDSLSEAFFGQGTRLTVV.

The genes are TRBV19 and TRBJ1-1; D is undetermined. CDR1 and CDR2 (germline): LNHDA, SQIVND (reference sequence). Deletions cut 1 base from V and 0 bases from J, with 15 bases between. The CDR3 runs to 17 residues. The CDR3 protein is CASSIVSVLPLNTEAFF. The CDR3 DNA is TGTGCCAGTAGTATAGTAAGCGTGCTCCCTCTGAACACTGAAGCTTTCTTT. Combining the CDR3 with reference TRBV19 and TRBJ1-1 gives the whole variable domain DGGITQSPKYLFRKEGQNVTLSCEQNLNHDAMYWYRQDPGQGLRLIYYSQIVNDFQKGDIAEGYSVSREKKESFPLTVTSAQKNPTAFYLCASSIVSVLPLNTEAFFGQGTRLTVV.

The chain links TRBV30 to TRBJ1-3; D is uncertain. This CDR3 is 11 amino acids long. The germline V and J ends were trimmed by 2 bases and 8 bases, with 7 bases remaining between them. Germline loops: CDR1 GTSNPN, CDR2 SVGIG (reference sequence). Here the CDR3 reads CAWSSRHTIYF. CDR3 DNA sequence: TGTGCCTGGAGTTCGCGGCACACCATATATTTT.

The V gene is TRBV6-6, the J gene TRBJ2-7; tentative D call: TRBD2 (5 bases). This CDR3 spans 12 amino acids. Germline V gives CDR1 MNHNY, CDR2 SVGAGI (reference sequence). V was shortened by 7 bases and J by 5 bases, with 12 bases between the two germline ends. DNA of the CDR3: TGTGCCAGCATGGGGTTGCGGGACGAGCAGTACTTC. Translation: CASMGLRDEQYF.

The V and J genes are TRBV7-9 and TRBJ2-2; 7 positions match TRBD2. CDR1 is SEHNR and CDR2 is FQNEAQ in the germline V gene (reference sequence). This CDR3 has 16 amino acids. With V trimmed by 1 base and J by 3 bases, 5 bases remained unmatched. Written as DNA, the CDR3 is TGTGCCAGCAGCTTAGTGCCCAGCGGGGACACCGGGGAGCTGTTTTTT. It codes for CASSLVPSGDTGELFF. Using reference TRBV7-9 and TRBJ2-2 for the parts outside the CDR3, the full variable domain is DTGVSQNPRHKITKRGQNVTFRCDPISEHNRLYWYRQTLGQGPEFLTYFQNEAQLEKSRLLSDRFSAERPKGSFSTLEIQRTEQGDSAMYLCASSLVPSGDTGELFFGEGSRLTVL.

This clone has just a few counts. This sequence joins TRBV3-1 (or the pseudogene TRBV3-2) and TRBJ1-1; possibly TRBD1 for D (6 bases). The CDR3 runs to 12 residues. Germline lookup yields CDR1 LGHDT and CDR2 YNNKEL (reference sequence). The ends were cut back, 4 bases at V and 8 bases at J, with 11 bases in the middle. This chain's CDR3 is CASSLSGAEAFF. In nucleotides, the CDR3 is TGTGCCAGCAGCCTCTCAGGGGCGGAAGCTTTCTTT.

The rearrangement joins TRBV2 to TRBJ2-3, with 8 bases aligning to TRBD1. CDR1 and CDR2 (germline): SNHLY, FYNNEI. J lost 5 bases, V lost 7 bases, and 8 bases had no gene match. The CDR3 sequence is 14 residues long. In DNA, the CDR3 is TGTGCCAGCATTGGGGACAGGCTTGGAGATACGCAGTATTTT. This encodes CASIGDRLGDTQYF.

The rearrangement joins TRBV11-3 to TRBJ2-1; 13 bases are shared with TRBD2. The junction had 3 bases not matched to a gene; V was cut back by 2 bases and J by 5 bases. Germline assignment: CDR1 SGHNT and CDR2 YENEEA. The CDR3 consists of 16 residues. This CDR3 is CASSLTSGGANNEQFF. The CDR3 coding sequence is TGTGCCAGCAGCTTAACTAGCGGGGGGGCTAACAATGAGCAGTTCTTC.

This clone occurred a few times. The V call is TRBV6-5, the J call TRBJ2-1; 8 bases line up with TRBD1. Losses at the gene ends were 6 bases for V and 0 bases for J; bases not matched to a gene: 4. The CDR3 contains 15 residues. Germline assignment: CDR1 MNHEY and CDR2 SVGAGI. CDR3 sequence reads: CASSPQGGSYNEQFF. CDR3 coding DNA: TGTGCCAGCAGCCCACAGGGGGGCTCCTACAATGAGCAGTTCTTC.

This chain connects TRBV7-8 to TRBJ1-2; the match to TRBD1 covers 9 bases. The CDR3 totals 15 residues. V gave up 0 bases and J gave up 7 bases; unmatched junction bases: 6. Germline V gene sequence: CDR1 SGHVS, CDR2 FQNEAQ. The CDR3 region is CASSLAGQGYGGYTF. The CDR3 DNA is TGTGCCAGCAGCTTAGCAGGACAGGGGTATGGTGGCTACACCTTC.

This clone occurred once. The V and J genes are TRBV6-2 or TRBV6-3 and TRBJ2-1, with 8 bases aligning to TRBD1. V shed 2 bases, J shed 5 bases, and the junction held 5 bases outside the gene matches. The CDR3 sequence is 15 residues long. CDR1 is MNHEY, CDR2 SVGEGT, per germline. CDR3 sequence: CASSYTGTGHNEQFF. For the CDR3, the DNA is TGTGCCAGCAGTTACACCGGGACAGGCCACAATGAGCAGTTCTTC.

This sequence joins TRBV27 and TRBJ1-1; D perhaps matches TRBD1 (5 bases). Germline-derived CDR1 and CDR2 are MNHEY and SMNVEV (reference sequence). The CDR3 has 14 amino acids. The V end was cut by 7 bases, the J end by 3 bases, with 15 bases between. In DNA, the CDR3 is TGTGCCAGCAAAAGGGGCACCCCTGACACTGAAGCTTTCTTT. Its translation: CASKRGTPDTEAFF.

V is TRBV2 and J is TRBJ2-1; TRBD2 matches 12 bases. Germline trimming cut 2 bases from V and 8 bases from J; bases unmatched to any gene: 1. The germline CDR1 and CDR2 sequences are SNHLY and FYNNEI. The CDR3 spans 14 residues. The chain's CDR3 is CASSETSGGYEQFF. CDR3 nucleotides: TGTGCCAGCAGTGAAACTAGCGGGGGGTATGAGCAGTTCTTC.

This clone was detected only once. The CDR3, as DNA: TGTGCCAGTAGATTACAGGGGAACACTGAAGCTTTCTTT. Protein product: CASRLQGNTEAFF. The chain employs TRBV19 and TRBJ1-1; D is perhaps TRBD1 (6 bases). The V end was cut by 6 bases, the J end by 1 base, with 9 bases between. Germline V gives CDR1 LNHDA, CDR2 SQIVND (reference sequence). The CDR3 loop spans 13 amino acids.

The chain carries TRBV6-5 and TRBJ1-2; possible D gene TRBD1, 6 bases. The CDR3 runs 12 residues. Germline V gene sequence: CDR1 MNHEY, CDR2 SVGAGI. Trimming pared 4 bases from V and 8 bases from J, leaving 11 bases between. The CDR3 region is CASSLGRGGYTF. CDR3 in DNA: TGTGCCAGCAGTTTGGGAAGGGGGGGCTACACCTTC.